These 32 T cell receptor beta chains originate from one sample sequenced in a study of cytomegalovirus exposure and HLA in healthy donors. Both 60 Vbeta primers and 13 Jbeta primers went into the PCR. Profiling relied on immunoSEQ multiplex PCR, and the TCRdb table lists in-frame clones only, not all of them. Among over 100,000 clones listed, 74% were seen once. Sample: PBMCs. The receptor set was obtained from a man in his thirties or forties in good health and CMV-seropositive.

This chain links TRBV5-4 with TRBJ1-2; perhaps TRBD1 as D (5 bases). There are 14 residues in the CDR3. In germline, CDR1 is SGHNT, CDR2 YYREEE (reference sequence). The V end was cut by 0 bases, the J end by 3 bases, with 9 bases between. This CDR3 reads CASSLVGGDYGYTF. CDR3 DNA sequence: TGTGCCAGCAGCTTGGTGGGGGGAGACTATGGCTACACCTTC.

The chain combines TRBV28 with TRBJ2-3; 7 nucleotides align to TRBD1. V lost 8 bases to trimming and J lost 0 bases; unmatched junction nucleotides: 2. CDR3 size: 13 residues. Germline CDR1 is MDHEN and CDR2 is SYDVKM. The chain's CDR3 is CASGTASTDTQYF. CDR3 sequence (DNA): TGTGCCAGCGGGACAGCTAGCACAGATACGCAGTATTTT. The full variable domain, rest sourced from reference TRBV28 and TRBJ2-3, is DVKVTQSSRYLVKRTGEKVFLECVQDMDHENMFWYRQDPGLGLRLIYFSYDVKMKEKGDIPEGYSVSREKKERFSLILESASTNQTSMYLCASGTASTDTQYFGPGTRLTVL.

The V and J genes are TRBV7-2 and TRBJ2-3, with 9 bases lining up with TRBD2. V gave up 4 bases and J gave up 3 bases; unmatched junction bases: 5. Germline-derived CDR1 and CDR2 are SGHTA and FQGNSA. The CDR3 sequence is 15 residues long. CDR3 amino acids: CASSWRGGLTDTQYF. DNA of the CDR3: TGTGCCAGCAGCTGGCGGGGGGGCCTGACAGATACGCAGTATTTT.

This clone appeared once. This rearrangement joins TRBV9 to TRBJ1-4, with 9 positions matching TRBD1. Trimming removed 4 bases from V and 8 bases from J; junction bases left unmatched: 9. The CDR3 totals 15 residues. Germline V lookup: CDR1 SGDLS, CDR2 YYNGEE. This CDR3 reads CASSKRTGEEEKLFF. The CDR3 nucleotides read TGTGCCAGCAGCAAACGGACAGGGGAGGAAGAAAAACTGTTTTTT.

The chain links TRBV6-5 to TRBJ1-5, with 10 positions matching TRBD1. V trimming: 4 bases; J trimming: 7 bases; junction bases outside the gene matches: 4. CDR3 length equals 14 residues. Germline values: CDR1 MNHEY, CDR2 SVGAGI. CDR3: CASSSPGQGQPQHF. The CDR3 region has the DNA TGTGCCAGCAGTTCACCGGGACAGGGGCAGCCCCAGCATTTT.

The chain couples TRBV5-4 to TRBJ2-7; possible D gene TRBD2, 5 bases. Per the germline V gene, CDR1 is SGHNT and CDR2 is YYREEE (reference sequence). There are 16 residues in the CDR3. Trimming shortened V by 4 bases and J by 2 bases, and 19 bases separated the two germline ends. This CDR3 is CASSLDGRVRTYEQYF. The CDR3 bases are TGTGCCAGCAGCCTCGACGGGCGGGTCCGGACCTACGAGCAGTACTTC. Combining the CDR3 with reference TRBV5-4 and TRBJ2-7 gives the whole variable domain ETGVTQSPTHLIKTRGQQVTLRCSSQSGHNTVSWYQQALGQGPQFIFQYYREEENGRGNFPPRFSGLQFPNYSSELNVNALELDDSALYLCASSLDGRVRTYEQYFGPGTRLTVT.

Details on this clone: A junction boundary mismatches the germline segment, possibly from a read error. The rearrangement joins TRBV25-1 to TRBJ1-2; D might be TRBD1 (5 bases). The V gene's germline CDR1 is MGHDK and CDR2 SYGVNS. The CDR3 is 13 amino acids. The CDR3 DNA is TGTGCCAGCAGTGAACTTACAGGTGGCGGCTACATCTTC. Its protein product is CASSELTGGGYIF.

This rearrangement joins TRBV25-1 to TRBJ2-3, with D maybe TRBD2 (5 bases). Germline loops: CDR1 MGHDK, CDR2 SYGVNS. Trimming took off 7 bases at V and 8 bases at J, with 10 bases between the two ends. The CDR3 consists of 11 residues. CDR3 sequence (DNA): TGTGCCAGCACCGGCGGGCGTACGCAGTATTTT. Encoded protein: CASTGGRTQYF.

The chain is built from TRBV10-3 and TRBJ2-1; TRBD1 agrees at 7 bases. Germline CDR1 ENHRY, CDR2 SYGVKD. Trimming removed 6 bases from V and 6 bases from J; junction bases left unmatched: 8. The CDR3 is made up of 14 amino acids. The CDR3 sequence: CAIRRTGQANEQFF. The CDR3 nucleotides are TGTGCCATCAGGCGAACAGGACAGGCCAATGAGCAGTTCTTC.

The chain links TRBV28 to TRBJ2-7, with D perhaps matching TRBD1 (6 bases). V was pared by 4 bases and J by 5 bases, with 18 bases between. In germline, CDR1 is MDHEN, CDR2 SYDVKM. This CDR3 region has 15 residues. In nucleotides, the CDR3 is TGTGCCAGCAGTTCCCTTAAAACAGGGCCCCACGAGCAGTACTTC. Encoded protein: CASSSLKTGPHEQYF. The full variable domain, completed using reference TRBV28 and TRBJ2-7, is DVKVTQSSRYLVKRTGEKVFLECVQDMDHENMFWYRQDPGLGLRLIYFSYDVKMKEKGDIPEGYSVSREKKERFSLILESASTNQTSMYLCASSSLKTGPHEQYFGPGTRLTVT.

The CDR3 DNA reads TGTGCCAGCTCAATTGGAGGAGAGGGAACTGAAGCTTTCTTT. This sequence encodes CASSIGGEGTEAFF. V and J are TRBV18 and TRBJ1-1, with D unresolved. Germline V gene lookup returns CDR1 KGHSH and CDR2 LQKENI. The CDR3 is made up of 14 amino acids. V lost 5 bases, J lost 5 bases, and 15 bases lay in between.

V usage is TRBV19 and J usage is TRBJ2-2; no clear D gene. This CDR3 has 13 residues. Trimming shortened V by 2 bases and J by 2 bases, and 3 bases separated the two germline ends. CDR1 is LNHDA, CDR2 SQIVND, per germline (reference sequence). CDR3 in DNA: TGTGCCAGTAGTATAATAAACACCGGGGAGCTGTTTTTT. This sequence encodes CASSIINTGELFF.

The chain recombines TRBV4-3 with TRBJ2-1; D possibly corresponds to TRBD2 (6 bases). Trimming removed 4 bases at V and 8 bases at J, with 21 bases between. The CDR3 has 16 amino acids. The V gene's germline CDR1 is LGHNA and CDR2 YSLEER. CDR3 sequence reads: CASSPAGLSAGDEQFF. The CDR3, as DNA: TGCGCCAGCAGCCCAGCGGGCCTTTCGGCGGGCGATGAGCAGTTCTTC.

The chain is built from TRBV11-3 and TRBJ2-5, with 8 bases aligning to TRBD2. This CDR3 is 15 amino acids long. The germline V gene encodes CDR1 SGHNT and CDR2 YENEEA. Trimming removed 4 bases from V and 1 base from J; junction bases left unmatched: 5. This chain's CDR3 is CASSWSGGSQETQYF. The CDR3 DNA reads as TGTGCCAGCAGCTGGAGCGGGGGCAGCCAAGAGACCCAGTACTTC.

J is TRBJ2-7 and V is TRBV9; a possible D gene is TRBD1 (5 bases). Germline V gene sequence: CDR1 SGDLS, CDR2 YYNGEE. CDR3 size: 13 residues. Trimming cost V 0 bases and J 5 bases, with 9 bases left between them. Written as DNA, the CDR3 is TGTGCCAGCAGCGTAGCACAGGCCCACGAGCAGTACTTC. Translated, it gives CASSVAQAHEQYF.

The rearrangement uses TRBV25-1 and TRBJ2-1, with D perhaps matching TRBD2 (7 bases). V was clipped by 3 bases and J by 5 bases, with 17 bases between them. This CDR3 contains 16 residues. The germline gives CDR1 MGHDK, CDR2 SYGVNS. The CDR3 DNA is TGTGCCAGCAGTGAGGAGGGGGAGGGCAAGGACAATGAGCAGTTCTTC. The encoded protein is CASSEEGEGKDNEQFF.

V and J are TRBV5-4 and TRBJ2-2, with 13 bases matching TRBD2. Germline CDR1 SGHNT, CDR2 YYREEE (reference sequence). The CDR3 spans 16 residues. With V trimmed by 5 bases and J by 6 bases, 7 bases remained unmatched. CDR3 amino acids: CASSSGTSGASGELFF. CDR3 DNA sequence: TGTGCCAGCAGTTCCGGGACTAGCGGGGCCTCCGGGGAGCTGTTTTTT.

This clone appeared a single time. This sequence joins TRBV19 and TRBJ1-5; 7 bases line up with TRBD1. Germline V gene lookup returns CDR1 LNHDA and CDR2 SQIVND (reference sequence). The CDR3 loop spans 19 amino acids. V shed 6 bases and J 0 bases; nucleotides not matched to a gene: 17. CDR3 in amino acids: CASSNPPGQKSHSNQPQHF. DNA for the CDR3: TGTGCCAGTAGCAATCCACCGGGACAGAAGAGCCATAGCAATCAGCCCCAGCATTTT.

The chain links TRBV29-1 to TRBJ2-7, with TRBD1 matching 10 bases. Per germline, CDR1 SQVTM and CDR2 ANQGSEA. The CDR3 spans 17 residues. The V gene end was trimmed by 3 bases and the J gene end by 4 bases; junction bases not matched to a gene: 15. The CDR3 is CSVEEDRGNDFTYEQYF. CDR3 in DNA: TGCAGCGTTGAGGAGGACAGGGGGAACGATTTTACTTACGAGCAGTACTTC.

This clone was recorded a few times. This chain joins TRBV9 and TRBJ2-6; possible D gene TRBD1, 6 bases. Germline values: CDR1 SGDLS, CDR2 YYNGEE. The V end lost 3 bases, the J end lost 0 bases, and 10 bases lay between the germline ends. The CDR3 extends over 16 amino acids. CDR3 bases: TGTGCCAGCAGCGCTCGACAGGACTCTGGGGCCAACGTCCTGACTTTC. Translating gives CASSARQDSGANVLTF.

The chain has TRBV7-9 and TRBJ2-5; 12 bases fit TRBD1. Germline V gene lookup returns CDR1 SEHNR and CDR2 FQNEAQ (reference sequence). Trimming at V came to 1 base and at J to 11 bases, leaving 14 bases not matched to a gene. The CDR3 sequence is 17 residues long. For the CDR3, the DNA is TGTGCCAGCAGCTTAGTCTCCGGGACAGGGGGCGCGGGTGAGCAGTACTTC. This translates into CASSLVSGTGGAGEQYF.

This clone occurred a few times. J is TRBJ1-1 and V is TRBV2; tentative D call: TRBD1 (6 bases). Germline values: CDR1 SNHLY, CDR2 FYNNEI. This CDR3 has 11 amino acids. With 5 bases removed from V and 8 bases from J, the gap between germline ends came to 9 bases. CDR3 loop: CASSRRGEAFF. In nucleotides, the CDR3 is TGTGCCAGCAGTCGCAGGGGCGAAGCTTTCTTT. The full variable domain, with the rest looked up from reference TRBV2 and TRBJ1-1, is EPEVTQTPSHQVTQMGQEVILRCVPISNHLYFYWYRQILGQKVEFLVSFYNNEISEKSEIFDDQFSVERPDGSNFTLKIRSTKLEDSAMYFCASSRRGEAFFGQGTRLTVV.

In regard to this clone: A junction boundary mismatches the germline segment, possibly from a read error. The V gene is TRBV5-1, the J gene TRBJ1-2; 8 bases fit TRBD1. Germline V gene sequence: CDR1 SGHRS, CDR2 YFSETQ. There are 14 residues in the CDR3. CDR3 sequence: CASSLTGADYGYPF. The CDR3 coding sequence is TGCGCCAGCAGTTTGACAGGGGCCGACTATGGCTACCCCTTC. The variable domain in full, completed from reference TRBV5-1 and TRBJ1-2, reads KAGVTQTPRYLIKTRGQQVTLSCSPISGHRSVSWYQQTPGQGLQFLFEYFSETQRNKGNFPGRFSGRQFSNSRSEMNVSTLELGDSALYLCASSLTGADYGYPFGSGTRLTVV.

V and J are TRBV5-4 and TRBJ2-3; 7 bases align to TRBD1. There are 15 residues in the CDR3. The germline V gene has CDR1 SGHNT and CDR2 YYREEE (reference sequence). V lost 0 bases and J lost 6; bases outside the gene matches: 7. The CDR3 bases are TGTGCCAGCAGCTTGGCTCCCACAGGGGCTGATACGCAGTATTTT. Its protein is CASSLAPTGADTQYF.

This chain links TRBV4-3 with TRBJ2-1, with D unclear. This CDR3 contains 14 residues. CDR1 is LGHNA, CDR2 YSLEER, per germline. Trimming shortened V by 4 bases and J by 5 bases, and 12 bases separated the two germline ends. CDR3 in amino acids: CASSRGGGNNEQFF. The CDR3 nucleotides are TGCGCCAGCAGCCGCGGCGGCGGCAACAATGAGCAGTTCTTC.

Only a few counts were recorded for this clone. This rearrangement joins TRBV6-5 to TRBJ1-4; 7 bases line up with TRBD1. V gave up 4 bases and J gave up 7 bases; unmatched junction bases: 6. CDR1 is MNHEY, CDR2 SVGAGI, per germline. The CDR3 extends over 14 amino acids. For the CDR3, the DNA is TGTGCCAGCAGTTTGAGGGGGCTAGGTGAAAAACTGTTTTTT. Amino acids: CASSLRGLGEKLFF.

This rearrangement joins TRBV7-6 to TRBJ1-6, with TRBD1 as a possible D gene (5 bases). Germline V CDR1 and CDR2: SGHVS, FNYEAQ. This CDR3 is built from 16 residues. With 0 bases removed from V and 9 bases from J, the gap between germline ends came to 15 bases. CDR3 region: CASSLAPQGSGSPLHF. The DNA for the CDR3 is TGTGCCAGCAGCTTAGCCCCGCAGGGTTCCGGTTCACCCCTCCACTTT.

On this clone itself: Within the sample, other DNA sequences also encode this same CDR3. The chain links TRBV12-5 to TRBJ1-3; D call uncertain. The V end lost 3 bases, the J end lost 3 bases, and 9 bases lay between the germline ends. Germline CDR1 LGHNT, CDR2 FRNRAP. The CDR3 totals 14 residues. CDR3 nucleotides: TGTGCTAGTGGTTTAGGAGGGTTTGGAAACACCATATATTTT. This gives the protein CASGLGGFGNTIYF.

The rearrangement uses TRBV10-1 and TRBJ2-7; unclear D gene. The V and J ends lost 4 bases and 5 bases respectively, with 15 bases between them. This CDR3 is 14 amino acids long. CDR1 and CDR2 (germline): WNHNN, SYGVQD (reference sequence). The DNA of the CDR3 is TGCGCCAGCAGTGTCTTTGGTATAAGCGACGAGCAGTACTTC. Its translation: CASSVFGISDEQYF.

This CDR3 is CASSYRGDEQYF. CDR3 in DNA: TGTGCCAGCAGTTACAGGGGTGACGAGCAGTACTTC. The rearrangement uses TRBV6-6 and TRBJ2-7, with a weak D call TRBD1 (5 bases). V lost 2 bases, J lost 5 bases, and 7 bases lay in between. Germline V gives CDR1 MNHNY, CDR2 SVGAGI (reference sequence). The CDR3 totals 12 residues.

As regards this clone: A junction end diverges from the germline sequence, so it may reflect a read error. The chain couples TRBV28 to TRBJ1-2; D is unresolved. From germline, CDR1 is MDHEN and CDR2 SYDVKM. This CDR3 comprises 12 residues. This CDR3 is CASRERDYGHTF. The DNA of the CDR3 is TGTGCCAGTCGGGAGAGAGACTATGGCCACACCTTC.

The rearrangement links TRBV15 to TRBJ2-7, with 8 bases fitting TRBD1. Unmatched junction bases numbered 12, after V lost 1 base and J lost 7 bases. The germline V gene has CDR1 LNHNV and CDR2 YYDKDF (reference sequence). The CDR3 spans 16 residues. This CDR3 is CATSRGGVTGVGEQYF. CDR3 in DNA: TGTGCCACCAGCAGAGGCGGTGTGACAGGGGTGGGTGAGCAGTACTTC.